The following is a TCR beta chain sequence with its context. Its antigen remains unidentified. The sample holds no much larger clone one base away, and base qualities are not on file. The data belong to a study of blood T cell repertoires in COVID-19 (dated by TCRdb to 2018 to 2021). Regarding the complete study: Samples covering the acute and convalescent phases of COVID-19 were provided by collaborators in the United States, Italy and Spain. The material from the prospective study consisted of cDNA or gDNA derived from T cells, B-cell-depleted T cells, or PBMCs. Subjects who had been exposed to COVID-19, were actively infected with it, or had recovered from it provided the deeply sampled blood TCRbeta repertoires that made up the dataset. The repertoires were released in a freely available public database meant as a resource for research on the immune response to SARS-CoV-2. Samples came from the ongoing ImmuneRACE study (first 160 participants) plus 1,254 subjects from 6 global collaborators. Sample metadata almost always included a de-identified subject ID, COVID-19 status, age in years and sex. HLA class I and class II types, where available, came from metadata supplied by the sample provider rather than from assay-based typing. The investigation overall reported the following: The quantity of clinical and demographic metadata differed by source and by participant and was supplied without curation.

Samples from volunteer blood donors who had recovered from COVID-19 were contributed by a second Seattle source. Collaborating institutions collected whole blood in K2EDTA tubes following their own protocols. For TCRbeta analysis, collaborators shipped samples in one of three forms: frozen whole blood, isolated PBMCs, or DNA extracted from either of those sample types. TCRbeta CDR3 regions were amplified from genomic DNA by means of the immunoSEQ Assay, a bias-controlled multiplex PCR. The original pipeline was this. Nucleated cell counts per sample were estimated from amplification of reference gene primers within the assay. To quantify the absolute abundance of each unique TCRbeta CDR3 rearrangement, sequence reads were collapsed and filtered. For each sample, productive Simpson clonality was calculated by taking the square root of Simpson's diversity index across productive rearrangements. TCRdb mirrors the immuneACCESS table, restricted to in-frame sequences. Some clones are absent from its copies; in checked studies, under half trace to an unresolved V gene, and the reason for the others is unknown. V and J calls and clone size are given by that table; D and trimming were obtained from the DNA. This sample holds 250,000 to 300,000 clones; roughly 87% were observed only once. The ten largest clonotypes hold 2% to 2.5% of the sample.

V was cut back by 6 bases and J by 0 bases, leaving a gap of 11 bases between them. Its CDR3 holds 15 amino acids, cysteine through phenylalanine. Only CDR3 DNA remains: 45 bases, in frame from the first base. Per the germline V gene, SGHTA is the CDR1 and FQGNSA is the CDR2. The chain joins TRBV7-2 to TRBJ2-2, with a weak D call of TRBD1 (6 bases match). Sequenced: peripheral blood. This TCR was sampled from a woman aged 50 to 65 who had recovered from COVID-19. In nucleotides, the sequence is TGTGCCAGCAGACGAAACAGGGCGAACACCGGGGAGCTGTTTTTT. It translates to CASRRNRANTGELFF.